This T cell receptor beta chain was recovered during a study of blood T cells in healthy people across ages (dated by TCRdb to the mid-2010s). About the full investigation: Template switching captured roughly one uniquely barcoded TCR beta cDNA molecule per two T cells in model experiments. The donors were split into four age groups: young (average around 15 years), middle-aged (roughly 42), aged (62) and long-lived (about 82). Age-related changes in TCR beta repertoire diversity were measured in the study by deep sequencing normalized with unique cDNA molecular identifiers. Donors of different ages were randomly distributed across sequencing lanes to avoid experimental bias. Using the same blood draw, the study looked at two additional independent replicas of 1 million unique cDNA reads for two donors, one aged 18 to 30 and the other aged 80 or older. Results and caveats for the whole study, not just this receptor: Estimates of total diversity from one million sequenced T cells were regarded as lower bounds and underestimates. Donor CMV infection status was unknown, potentially confounding age-related changes in expanded clonotypes. Since profiling was done on bulk unsorted PBMCs, naive and antigen-experienced compartments could not be conclusively compared. A strong correlation was found between observed TCR beta diversity and the percentage of naive T cells measured by flow cytometry. Observed TCR beta diversity per million T cells fell roughly linearly with age, and a significant reduction was already apparent by age roughly 41. The long-lived group showed more naive CD4+ T cells, fewer expanded clones and increased TCR diversity than the aged group, suggesting age selection.

The library was prepared using 5' RACE. The sequencer was an Illumina HiSeq 2500. A second PCR of 7 to 11 cycles was run with a J-beta primer mix and a sample-barcoded 5' primer. A unique molecular identifier was introduced onto each TCR beta cDNA molecule by a template-switch 5' adaptor carrying 12 random nucleotides. Each sample yielded at least 3 million CDR3-containing paired-end reads. All of the RNA was converted into first-strand cDNA using the Mint cDNA synthesis kit, with a TRBC-specific oligonucleotide serving as the primer. After uracil-DNA glycosylase treatment, a first 18-cycle PCR used universal primers M1SS and BC2_uni_R on all cDNA. Per the source publication's procedure: For normalization, 1 million high-quality reads were randomly selected from each sample, with every read carrying a distinct molecular identifier. Instead of being binned into consensus sequences, reads with shared molecular identifiers were discarded. MiTCR, with a Q25 quality threshold and the strictest error-elimination algorithm, was used for CDR3 identification, clonotype clustering and error correction. Lower-bound total TCR beta diversity was estimated with a nonparametric unseen species model using Euler transformation. TCRdb trimmed the raw reads at Q25, called clones with MiXCR and kept productive beta chains. Rows are combined by CDR3 protein, so each entry shows the most common genes and DNA. The V and J calls follow TCRdb's processing rather than the paper's. In this sample the table shows over 1.5 million distinct CDR3 sequences, about 50% of which occur a single time. The ten largest make up around 2.1% of the sample.

The donors were some 39 Caucasian individuals from Russia, aged roughly 6 to 95 years, who were systemically healthy. About 10 milliliters of peripheral blood were collected from each donor into EDTA-treated Vacutainer tubes. Ficoll-Paque density-gradient centrifugation was used to isolate PBMCs, with at least 7 million obtained per sample. Total RNA, at least 6 micrograms per sample, was extracted from PBMCs with Trizol reagent. For every donor, flow cytometry on a PBMC aliquot measured the percentage of naive CD45RAhigh/CD27high T cells. This clonotype was seen a handful of times. The antigen it binds to is not known. One base away there is no much larger clone; base qualities are not given. From a lookup of the germline V gene, CDR1 and CDR2 are SQVTM and ANQGSEA. V gives up 4 bases and J gives up 8 bases, and the segment between their germline ends measures 7 bases. The CDR3, from cysteine to phenylalanine, totals 10 residues. The entry retains the CDR3 DNA only, 30 bases that are in frame from base 1.

The TCR sequence derives from a middle-aged woman in good health. Sequencing used blood. The V and J genes are TRBV29-1 and TRBJ2-3, with a tentative D gene TRBD2 over 6 matching bases. The CDR3 sequence is CSVGDFTQYF. The base sequence is TGCAGCGTTGGGGACTTTACGCAGTATTTT.